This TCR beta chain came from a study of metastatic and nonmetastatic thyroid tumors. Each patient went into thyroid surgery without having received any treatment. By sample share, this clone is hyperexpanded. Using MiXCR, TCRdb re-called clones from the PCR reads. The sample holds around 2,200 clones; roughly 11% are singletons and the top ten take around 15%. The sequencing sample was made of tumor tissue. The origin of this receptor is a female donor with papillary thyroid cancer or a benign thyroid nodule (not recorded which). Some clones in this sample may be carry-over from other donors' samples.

CDR3 loop: CASRDRGPGDTQYF. The CDR3 coding sequence is TGTGCCAGCAGGGACAGGGGGCCGGGAGATACGCAGTATTTT. The J gene is TRBJ2-3, the V gene TRBV6-1; TRBD1 matches 11 bases. Germline CDR1 reads MNHNS; CDR2 reads SASEGT. Germline trimming cut 6 bases from V and 5 bases from J; bases unmatched to any gene: 4. The CDR3 consists of 14 residues.